The 28 T cell receptor beta chains listed next were all sequenced from one sample in a study of blood T cell repertoires in COVID-19 (TCRdb year 2020). The library was produced with the immunoSEQ multiplex PCR assay. TCRdb holds this immuneACCESS table with in-frame rearrangements only. Some clones are missing; in checked studies, unresolved V genes explain under half, and the rest has no known cause. Present in this sample are a few hundred thousand clones, about four fifths of which were seen just once. Roughly 2% of the sample is held by the ten biggest clonotypes. The sample consisted of peripheral blood. These receptors all stem from a man in his thirties or forties who had recovered from COVID-19.

The V gene is TRBV2, the J gene TRBJ2-2; D is possibly TRBD2 (6 bases). Deletions cut 2 bases from V and 0 bases from J, with 16 bases between. The CDR3 is made up of 18 amino acids. Germline values: CDR1 SNHLY, CDR2 FYNNEI. The CDR3 spells CASSERARLVSNTGELFF. The CDR3 DNA reads as TGTGCCAGCAGTGAACGGGCCAGACTAGTCTCGAACACCGGGGAGCTGTTTTTT.

J is TRBJ1-1 and V is TRBV2; D perhaps matches TRBD1 (6 bases). From germline, CDR1 is SNHLY and CDR2 FYNNEI. V was cut by 5 bases and J by 10 bases, with 20 bases left in between. The CDR3 loop spans 14 amino acids. DNA of the CDR3: TGTGCCAGCAGTACTGACAGGCAAGAACTGGGAGCTTTCTTT. This encodes CASSTDRQELGAFF.

The chain recombines TRBV4-2 with TRBJ2-1; D gene ambiguous. The CDR3 has 13 residues. The germline V and J ends were trimmed by 0 bases and 8 bases, with 8 bases remaining between them. The germline V gene encodes CDR1 LGHNA and CDR2 YNFKEQ. The CDR3 here is CASSQDTLYEQFF. Here the CDR3 DNA reads TGTGCCAGCAGCCAAGATACGCTATATGAGCAGTTCTTC.

V and J are TRBV10-3 and TRBJ2-2, with D possibly TRBD2 on 5 matching bases. The germline gives CDR1 ENHRY, CDR2 SYGVKD. Trimming took 2 bases from V and 9 from J, leaving 16 bases between them. This CDR3 spans 15 amino acids. The CDR3 DNA is TGTGCCATCAGTGAGGAGGGAATGAGGACCCGGGAGCTGTTTTTT. Translation: CAISEEGMRTRELFF.

The rearrangement joins TRBV29-1 to TRBJ2-7; the D gene is possibly TRBD2 (6 bases). The length of the CDR3 is 11 residues. With 6 bases removed from V and 6 bases from J, the gap between germline ends came to 12 bases. Germline V gene sequence: CDR1 SQVTM, CDR2 ANQGSEA. The CDR3 DNA follows: TGCAGCGTAACCCAGGGAGGCGAGCAGTACGTC. It yields the protein CSVTQGGEQYV.

This clone was found a few times. V usage is TRBV10-3 and J usage is TRBJ1-1; 7 nucleotides line up with TRBD1. Germline loops: CDR1 ENHRY, CDR2 SYGVKD. Trimming took 6 bases from V and 5 from J; bases not matched to a gene: 9. This CDR3 comprises 14 residues. Here the CDR3 reads CAIRVGQGETEAFF. CDR3 nucleotide sequence: TGTGCCATCAGAGTGGGGCAGGGGGAGACTGAAGCTTTCTTT.

The chain couples TRBV6-5 to TRBJ2-1; D is possibly TRBD2 (6 bases). Between the trimmed V and J ends, which lost 10 bases and 6 bases, there was a span of 22 bases. From germline, CDR1 is MNHEY and CDR2 SVGAGI. The CDR3 contains 15 residues. CDR3 nucleotide sequence: TGTGCCACCAACCCCGGCGGGACCCTTCTCAATGAGCAGTTCTTC. Protein sequence: CATNPGGTLLNEQFF.

CDR3 protein: CASRRAQETQYF. In DNA, the CDR3 is TGTGCCAGCAGGAGGGCCCAAGAGACCCAGTACTTC. This chain joins TRBV12-3 or TRBV12-4 and TRBJ2-5; D might be TRBD2 (5 bases). CDR3 size: 12 residues. V was pared by 6 bases and J by 1 base, with 6 bases between.

With respect to this clone: This specimen includes other DNA sequences encoding the same CDR3. The DNA for the CDR3 is TGTGCCAGCAGTTACTCGACCAGGGGGAACACTGAAGCTTTCTTT. This translates into CASSYSTRGNTEAFF. The chain is built from TRBV6-5 and TRBJ1-1; a weak D match, TRBD1 (6 bases). This CDR3 is built from 15 residues. CDR1 and CDR2 from the germline V gene are MNHEY and SVGAGI. V lost 0 bases and J lost 1, with 9 bases in between.

This CDR3 reads CSASAGVYYGYTF. The DNA for the CDR3 is TGCAGTGCTAGTGCAGGGGTTTACTATGGCTACACCTTC. J is TRBJ1-2 and V is TRBV20-1, with D tentatively TRBD1 (6 bases). The CDR3 spans 13 residues. Germline loops: CDR1 DFQATT, CDR2 SNEGSKA (reference sequence). Between the trimmed V and J ends, which lost 3 bases and 3 bases, there was a span of 11 bases.

The V call is TRBV5-1, the J call TRBJ2-5; D remains unclear. V lost 0 bases and J lost 5, with 5 bases in between. Per the germline V gene, CDR1 is SGHRS and CDR2 is YFSETQ. The CDR3 extends over 12 amino acids. The CDR3 spells CASSLVGETQYF. CDR3 nucleotides: TGCGCCAGCAGCTTGGTCGGGGAGACCCAGTACTTC.

The chain combines TRBV6-6 with TRBJ2-5; TRBD2 might be the D (6 bases). V was cut by 6 bases and J by 3 bases, with 14 bases left in between. The CDR3 spans 14 residues. CDR1 is MNHNY and CDR2 is SVGAGI in the germline V gene (reference sequence). DNA of the CDR3: TGTGCCAGCAGACCGAGGACTACAAAAGAGACCCAGTACTTC. Residues: CASRPRTTKETQYF.

The rearrangement links TRBV10-1 to TRBJ2-2; possible D gene TRBD1, 6 bases. The CDR3 spans 13 residues. V was shortened by 6 bases and J by 5 bases, with 10 bases between the two germline ends. Germline V gene lookup returns CDR1 WNHNN and CDR2 SYGVQD (reference sequence). CDR3 sequence reads: CASRTGGTGELFF. CDR3 DNA: TGCGCCAGCAGGACAGGCGGAACCGGGGAGCTGTTTTTT.

The chain has TRBV18 and TRBJ1-3; D might be TRBD1 (5 bases). V lost 4 bases to trimming and J lost 2 bases, with 12 bases between them. Germline CDR1 and CDR2: KGHSH and LQKENI. There are 15 residues in the CDR3. CDR3 nucleotide sequence: TGTGCCAGCTCACGCCAACAGGCAACTGGAAACACCATATATTTT. Amino acids: CASSRQQATGNTIYF.

The chain has TRBV7-3 and TRBJ1-1; 8 bases are shared with TRBD1. Germline CDR1 is SGHTA and CDR2 is FQGTGA. The CDR3 totals 14 residues. V lost 5 bases and J lost 3; bases outside the gene matches: 5. CDR3 sequence reads: CASSPGGWDTEAFF. CDR3 bases: TGTGCCAGCAGCCCAGGGGGCTGGGACACTGAAGCTTTCTTT. The variable domain in full, completed from reference TRBV7-3 and TRBJ1-1, reads GAGVSQTPSNKVTEKGKYVELRCDPISGHTALYWYRQSLGQGPEFLIYFQGTGAADDSGLPNDRFFAVRPEGSVSTLKIQRTERGDSAVYLCASSPGGWDTEAFFGQGTRLTVV.

This clone was found many times. The chain has TRBV12-3 or TRBV12-4 and TRBJ1-1; D unresolved. The CDR3 is 12 residues long. The V end was cut by 0 bases, the J end by 7 bases, with 6 bases between. The CDR3 protein is CASSLARIEAFF. The CDR3 DNA reads TGTGCCAGCAGTTTAGCCAGAATTGAAGCTTTCTTT.

On this clone itself: This sample also contains other DNA sequences that code for the same CDR3. The V and J genes are TRBV4-1 and TRBJ2-3; D not resolved. Germline V gene data show CDR1 as MGHRA and CDR2 as YSYEKL. V was shortened by 0 bases and J by 4 bases, with 5 bases between the two germline ends. This CDR3 contains 13 residues. CDR3 DNA sequence: TGCGCCAGCAGCCAAGACCCTTCAGATACGCAGTATTTT. Amino acids: CASSQDPSDTQYF.

The rearrangement uses TRBV11-2 and TRBJ2-7, with D uncertain. V lost 5 bases and J lost 4, with 6 bases in between. The germline gives CDR1 SGHAT, CDR2 FQNNGV. This CDR3 comprises 11 residues. The CDR3 DNA reads TGTGCCAGCAGCCTCGTTTACGAGCAGTACTTC. Its translation is CASSLVYEQYF.

V gene TRBV12-3 or TRBV12-4 combines with J gene TRBJ2-7; D not resolved. CDR3 length: 12 amino acids. Trimming took 7 bases from V and 6 from J, leaving 13 bases between them. CDR3 sequence: CASTSGLSEQYF. Written as DNA, the CDR3 is TGTGCCAGCACGTCCGGGTTGAGCGAGCAGTACTTC.

The chain employs TRBV7-3 and TRBJ1-2; a weak D match, TRBD1 (5 bases). Germline CDR1 SGHTA, CDR2 FQGTGA. CDR3 size: 14 residues. V lost 0 bases, J lost 3 bases, and 8 bases lay in between. The CDR3: CASSLTGGDYGYTF. Here the CDR3 DNA reads TGTGCCAGCAGCTTAACTGGGGGGGACTATGGCTACACCTTC.

The rearrangement joins TRBV19 to TRBJ1-5, with D uncertain. The CDR3 is made up of 16 amino acids. Germline lookup yields CDR1 LNHDA and CDR2 SQIVND (reference sequence). Trimming removed 4 bases at V and 0 bases at J, with 13 bases between. CDR3 loop: CASSTLLTNSNQPQHF. The CDR3 DNA reads as TGTGCCAGTAGTACCCTTTTAACTAATAGCAATCAGCCCCAGCATTTT.

The V call is TRBV11-2, the J call TRBJ2-5; a weak D match, TRBD1 (5 bases). From germline, CDR1 is SGHAT and CDR2 FQNNGV. The CDR3 covers 17 residues. V gave up 4 bases and J gave up 4 bases, with 22 bases separating them. The CDR3, as DNA: TGTGCCAGCAGCTCGTATCTTCAGGGATTCGGCGGAGAGACCCAGTACTTC. It translates to CASSSYLQGFGGETQYF.

Details on this clone: The sample carries other DNA sequences with the same CDR3. The chain combines TRBV5-1 with TRBJ2-2; 7 bases are a match to TRBD2. The CDR3 is 16 residues long. Looked up from germline, CDR1 is SGHRS and CDR2 is YFSETQ. The V and J ends lost 0 bases and 0 bases, in that order; junction bases with no gene match: 2. CDR3 protein: CASSLGGGPNTGELFF. The CDR3 DNA is TGCGCCAGCAGCTTGGGCGGGGGACCGAACACCGGGGAGCTGTTTTTT.

The chain uses TRBV6-4 and TRBJ2-3; tentative D call: TRBD1 (5 bases). Per the germline V gene, CDR1 is MRHNA and CDR2 is SNTAGT. This CDR3 is 13 amino acids long. V was pared by 4 bases and J by 5 bases, with 10 bases between. In DNA form, the CDR3 reads TGTGCCAGCAGTGTGGGGCCGGAAGATACGCAGTATTTT. Translation gives CASSVGPEDTQYF.

The genes are TRBV27 and TRBJ1-4; 8 bases agree with TRBD1. This CDR3 is built from 14 residues. Germline trimming cut 5 bases from V and 8 bases from J; bases unmatched to any gene: 7. Looked up from germline, CDR1 is MNHEY and CDR2 is SMNVEV (reference sequence). The DNA of the CDR3 is TGTGCCAGCAGTCGGACAGGGAGAGGAGAAAAACTGTTTTTT. This sequence encodes CASSRTGRGEKLFF. The whole variable domain, remainder taken from reference TRBV27 and TRBJ1-4, is EAQVTQNPRYLITVTGKKLTVTCSQNMNHEYMSWYRQDPGLGLRQIYYSMNVEVTDKGDVPEGYKVSRKEKRNFPLILESPSPNQTSLYFCASSRTGRGEKLFFGSGTQLSVL.

This clone was picked up one time. The chain has TRBV2 and TRBJ2-7; TRBD1 matches at 8 bases. CDR1 and CDR2 from the germline V gene are SNHLY and FYNNEI. The CDR3 covers 14 residues. The ends lost 6 bases at V and 4 bases at J; junction bases unmatched: 8. CDR3 DNA: TGTGCCAGCAGGAGGACAGGGTTAGGGTACGAGCAGTACTTC. Protein sequence: CASRRTGLGYEQYF.

This chain uses TRBV6-5 with TRBJ1-4, with 9 bases identical to TRBD1. CDR1 MNHEY and CDR2 SVGAGI come from the germline V gene. CDR3 length: 14 residues. V lost 2 bases, J lost 7 bases, and 2 bases stayed unmatched. The CDR3 region has the DNA TGTGCCAGCAGTTACAGGACAGGGGTTGAAAAACTGTTTTTT. Protein: CASSYRTGVEKLFF.

The chain uses TRBV24-1 and TRBJ2-1, with TRBD2 matching 12 bases. The germline CDR1 and CDR2 sequences are KGHDR and SFDVKD. V lost 11 bases, J lost 7 bases, and 8 bases stayed unmatched. CDR3 length: 14 amino acids. CDR3 residues: CAIASGGARNEQFF. The CDR3 nucleotides read TGTGCCATAGCTAGCGGGGGGGCACGGAATGAGCAGTTCTTC.